This TCR beta chain comes out of a study of beta chain features in type 1 diabetes. For the study at large: The patients were much like the healthy donors in age, gender and cell yields.

To note about this clone: Its target is unknown.

Sequencing targeted expressed TCRB transcripts, as all isolated RNA had been reverse transcribed. Using immunoSEQ multiplex PCR, the repertoire was profiled, and TCRdb retains in-frame clones only, with some absent. The repertoire holds around 300,000 clones, around 15% seen once, with more than 6.5% in the top ten. Findings of the study overall: TCRB CDR3s were moderately but significantly shorter in Type 1 diabetes patients in all four CD4+ subsets. HLA influence on TCRB rearrangement stayed unresolved here.

Every donor had blood drawn once into heparin, approximately 120 mL on average. Trimming cost V 5 bases and J 4 bases, with 16 bases left between them. The CDR3 is 15 amino acids. From germline, CDR1 is SGHNT and CDR2 YENEEA. What was sequenced was central memory CD4+ T cells from blood. J is TRBJ2-3 and V is TRBV11-3; the D gene is possibly TRBD1 (6 bases). The clonotype originates from a man aged 25-40 years in good health. CDR3 in DNA: TGTGCCAGCAGCCGAGAGGGGGAAATCTCAGATACGCAGTATTTT. Encoded protein: CASSREGEISDTQYF.